Listed here are 29 T cell receptor beta chains from one sample, sequenced in a study of T cells in Graves' hyperthyroidism and ophthalmopathy. Amplification targeted TCR beta CDR3 regions from RNA transcripts. RT-PCR in the first round (using the HTBI primer set) targeted the TCR CDR3. MiXCR was run by TCRdb on the multiplex PCR reads, yielding one entry per CDR3 protein. The sample has around 690,000 distinct CDR3 sequences, more than 20% seen once. Sample: blood. The receptors were gathered from a man aged 30 to 45 with Graves' ophthalmopathy.

The J gene is TRBJ2-1, the V gene TRBV29-1; either TRBD1 or TRBD2 may fit D (5 bases each). Germline assignment: CDR1 SQVTM and CDR2 ANQGSEA. V was pared by 6 bases and J by 1 base, with 10 bases between. The CDR3 totals 13 residues. The CDR3 DNA sequence: TGCAGCGTAAGTGAGGGGTCCTACAATGAGCAGTTCTTC. Translating gives CSVSEGSYNEQFF.

This clonotype was observed at least ten times. V usage is TRBV7-3 and J usage is TRBJ2-7; 13 positions agree with TRBD2. With 5 bases clipped from V and 4 bases from J, the junction kept 2 bases outside the gene matches. This CDR3 contains 14 residues. CDR1 and CDR2 (germline): SGHTA, FQGTGA. The CDR3 loop is CASSGLAGVYEQYF. CDR3 coding DNA: TGTGCCAGCAGCGGACTAGCGGGAGTTTACGAGCAGTACTTC.

The chain recombines TRBV20-1 with TRBJ2-5; the D gene is possibly TRBD2 (5 bases). Deletions cut 7 bases from V and 0 bases from J, with 9 bases between. Germline CDR1 is DFQATT and CDR2 is SNEGSKA (reference sequence). The CDR3 has 12 amino acids. The CDR3 nucleotides read TGCAGTGGGGCGGGCTACCAAGAGACCCAGTACTTC. This translates into CSGAGYQETQYF.

This clonotype was seen repeatedly, ten times or more. The chain has TRBV11-2 and TRBJ1-1, with 9 bases that match TRBD1. This CDR3 has 15 amino acids. Trimming cost V 5 bases and J 1 base; bases outside gene matches: 5. Germline V gene lookup returns CDR1 SGHAT and CDR2 FQNNGV. Here the CDR3 DNA reads TGTGCCAGCAGCCCGCGGACAGGGGCGAACACTGAAGCTTTCTTT. It translates to CASSPRTGANTEAFF.

This clonotype was seen at least ten times. The chain couples TRBV15 to TRBJ2-3; TRBD2 matches 10 bases. The CDR3 contains 16 residues. Germline lookup yields CDR1 LNHNV and CDR2 YYDKDF (reference sequence). The V segment lost 2 bases and the J segment 4 bases; nucleotides outside the gene matches: 6. For the CDR3, the DNA is TGTGCCACCAGCAGATCTAGCGGGAGCGTGTCAGATACGCAGTATTTT. The encoded protein is CATSRSSGSVSDTQYF.

In its sample, this clonotype was seen many times. The chain couples TRBV29-1 to TRBJ2-7, with 7 bases matching TRBD1. The CDR3 has 13 amino acids. Germline V CDR1 and CDR2: SQVTM, ANQGSEA. The V gene end was trimmed by 6 bases and the J gene end by 0 bases; junction bases not matched to a gene: 5. The CDR3 reads CSVRTGSSYEQYF. In DNA form, the CDR3 reads TGCAGCGTGAGGACAGGTAGCTCCTACGAGCAGTACTTC.

The chain combines TRBV13 with TRBJ2-2; no clear D gene. This CDR3 contains 14 residues. CDR1 is PRHDT, CDR2 FYEKMQ, per germline (reference sequence). Trimming took off 2 bases at V and 0 bases at J, with 4 bases between the two ends. The CDR3 loop is CASSLTPNTGELFF. DNA of the CDR3: TGTGCCAGCAGCTTAACACCGAACACCGGGGAGCTGTTTTTT. Full variable domain (remainder filled in from reference TRBV13 and TRBJ2-2): AAGVIQSPRHLIKEKRETATLKCYPIPRHDTVYWYQQGPGQDPQFLISFYEKMQSDKGSIPDRFSAQQFSDYHSELNMSSLELGDSALYFCASSLTPNTGELFFGEGSRLTVL.

In its sample, this clonotype was seen once. The V call is TRBV7-6, the J call TRBJ2-2; 8 bases match TRBD2. This CDR3 is built from 15 residues. Germline CDR1 and CDR2: SGHVS and FNYEAQ. With V trimmed by 6 bases and J by 8 bases, 11 bases remained unmatched. CDR3 sequence: CASSLAAGAEGELFF. In DNA, the CDR3 is TGTGCCAGCAGTCTGGCAGCGGGAGCGGAAGGGGAGCTGTTTTTT.

The table lists this clonotype with many counts. V gene TRBV10-3 combines with J gene TRBJ2-1; D is perhaps TRBD2 (5 bases). V shed 5 bases and J shed 2 bases, with 13 bases lying between them. Germline lookup yields CDR1 ENHRY and CDR2 SYGVKD. The CDR3 consists of 15 residues. The CDR3 protein is CAISPEGVPYNEQFF. The DNA for the CDR3 is TGTGCCATCAGTCCCGAGGGTGTTCCCTACAATGAGCAGTTCTTC.

The CDR3 here is CASGPGRTETQYF. In DNA, the CDR3 is TGTGCCAGCGGTCCAGGAAGGACAGAGACCCAGTACTTC. The chain couples TRBV3-1 to TRBJ2-5; D is uncertain. V lost 8 bases to trimming and J lost 4 bases, with 14 bases between them. In germline, CDR1 is LGHDT, CDR2 YNNKEL (reference sequence). The CDR3 contains 13 residues.

CDR3 nucleotides: TGTGCCTCCCAGGGGGTCGAAGAGACCCAGTACTTC. Its translation: CASQGVEETQYF. V gene TRBV6-1 combines with J gene TRBJ2-5, with 7 positions matching TRBD1. V gave up 11 bases and J gave up 3 bases; unmatched junction bases: 6. This CDR3 has 12 amino acids. Germline V gives CDR1 MNHNS, CDR2 SASEGT.

The chain uses TRBV11-2 and TRBJ2-1, with D uncertain. The V end lost 4 bases, the J end lost 6 bases, and 22 bases lay between the germline ends. This CDR3 comprises 17 residues. Germline values: CDR1 SGHAT, CDR2 FQNNGV. In DNA, the CDR3 is TGTGCCAGCAGCTCCCGTGCTGGCGGATTAAGCTGCAATGAGCAGTTCTTC. Protein: CASSSRAGGLSCNEQFF. The variable domain in full, with the rest retrieved from reference TRBV11-2 and TRBJ2-1, is EAGVAQSPRYKIIEKRQSVAFWCNPISGHATLYWYQQILGQGPKLLIQFQNNGVVDDSQLPKDRFSAERLKGVDSTLKIQPAKLEDSAVYLCASSSRAGGLSCNEQFFGPGTRLTVL.

The chain uses TRBV5-1 and TRBJ1-2; 8 bases agree with TRBD1. The length of the CDR3 is 15 residues. J was trimmed by 7 bases and V by 4 bases; bases with no gene match: 12. Per germline, CDR1 SGHRS and CDR2 YFSETQ. The CDR3 coding sequence is TGCGCCAGCAGCGACGATCTGACAGGGGTAGGTGGCTACACCTTC. This sequence encodes CASSDDLTGVGGYTF.

This chain joins TRBV9 and TRBJ2-2; D is undetermined. V was shortened by 4 bases and J by 0 bases, with 13 bases between the two germline ends. CDR1 SGDLS and CDR2 YYNGEE come from the germline V gene. CDR3 length: 16 residues. CDR3 DNA sequence: TGTGCCAGCAGCTTACATGAAAGGGCGAACACCGGGGAGCTGTTTTTT. Translating gives CASSLHERANTGELFF.

The V gene is TRBV7-2, the J gene TRBJ2-6; 7 bases match TRBD1. There are 14 residues in the CDR3. V was pared by 7 bases and J by 3 bases, with 3 bases of the junction left unmatched. Looked up from germline, CDR1 is SGHTA and CDR2 is FQGNSA. The CDR3 loop reads CASTPGGGANVLTF. CDR3 sequence (DNA): TGTGCCAGCACCCCAGGGGGTGGGGCCAACGTCCTGACTTTC. The variable domain in full, completed from reference TRBV7-2 and TRBJ2-6, reads GAGVSQSPSNKVTEKGKDVELRCDPISGHTALYWYRQSLGQGLEFLIYFQGNSAPDKSGLPSDRFSAERTGGSVSTLTIQRTQQEDSAVYLCASTPGGGANVLTFGAGSRLTVL.

This clonotype was observed a few times. The chain is built from TRBV4-1 and TRBJ1-6, with D unclear. Germline assignment: CDR1 MGHRA and CDR2 YSYEKL. V was shortened by 4 bases and J by 5 bases, with 18 bases between the two germline ends. The CDR3 runs to 17 residues. The CDR3 DNA follows: TGCGCCAGCAGCCCTACCTCGCCAGGCCCAAATAATTCACCCCTCCACTTT. Amino acid sequence: CASSPTSPGPNNSPLHF.

Ten or more counts support this clonotype. The chain carries TRBV28 and TRBJ2-1; weak D call: TRBD2 (5 bases). The CDR3 runs 14 residues. V gave up 7 bases and J gave up 1 base, with 11 bases separating them. Looked up from germline, CDR1 is MDHEN and CDR2 is SYDVKM. CDR3 amino acids: CASKRADSYNEQFF. For the CDR3, the DNA is TGTGCCAGCAAGAGGGCGGATTCCTACAATGAGCAGTTCTTC.

The rearrangement uses TRBV7-3 and TRBJ1-3, with D possibly being TRBD1 (5 bases). The CDR3 is 15 amino acids. V was clipped by 5 bases and J by 0 bases, with 11 bases between them. Germline V gives CDR1 SGHTA, CDR2 FQGTGA. The CDR3 loop reads CASSQGAASGNTIYF. The CDR3 DNA follows: TGTGCCAGCAGCCAAGGGGCGGCCTCTGGAAACACCATATATTTT.

A few counts support this clonotype. DNA for the CDR3: TGTGCCAGCAGCCGTCTGGGACTGCAAGAGACCCAGTACTTC. Translated: CASSRLGLQETQYF. This chain uses TRBV4-2 with TRBJ2-5; possible D gene TRBD2, 6 bases. The V and J ends lost 4 bases and 2 bases respectively, with 11 bases between them. The germline gives CDR1 LGHNA, CDR2 YNFKEQ. The CDR3 totals 14 residues.

CDR3 coding DNA: TGCGCCAGCAGTTTTCCCACAACTAGCACAGATACGCAGTATTTT. Protein product: CASSFPTTSTDTQYF. This chain links TRBV5-1 with TRBJ2-3; D gene unclear. V was shortened by 5 bases and J by 0 bases, with 13 bases between the two germline ends. This CDR3 comprises 15 residues. Per the germline V gene, CDR1 is SGHRS and CDR2 is YFSETQ.

The V call is TRBV4-2, the J call TRBJ2-3; 10 bases are a match to TRBD2. The CDR3 extends over 16 amino acids. Per the germline V gene, CDR1 is LGHNA and CDR2 is YNFKEQ. V lost 1 base and J lost 2; bases outside the gene matches: 3. The CDR3 protein is CASSQGGLAVTDTQYF. DNA of the CDR3: TGTGCCAGCAGCCAAGGAGGACTAGCGGTCACAGATACGCAGTATTTT.

The rearrangement uses TRBV6-1 and TRBJ2-2, with 8 nucleotides matching TRBD2. Germline V gene data show CDR1 as MNHNS and CDR2 as SASEGT. V dropped 7 bases and J dropped 3; count of bases not matched to a gene: 7. This CDR3 comprises 15 residues. For the CDR3, the DNA is TGTGCCAGCAATCGACTAGCGACTTACACCGGGGAGCTGTTTTTT. It encodes CASNRLATYTGELFF.

The table lists this clonotype with many counts. The chain couples TRBV6-1 to TRBJ1-1; tentative D call: TRBD1 (6 bases). Trimming took off 8 bases at V and 0 bases at J, with 25 bases between the two ends. Germline loops: CDR1 MNHNS, CDR2 SASEGT. The CDR3 runs 18 residues. The CDR3 protein is CASGSLGQSPSMNTEAFF. CDR3 sequence (DNA): TGTGCCAGCGGGTCCCTCGGACAGTCCCCCTCTATGAACACTGAAGCTTTCTTT.

A few counts support this clonotype. The chain couples TRBV18 to TRBJ2-3; D is unclear. The germline V gene has CDR1 KGHSH and CDR2 LQKENI. Deletions cut 3 bases from V and 0 bases from J, with 13 bases between. CDR3 length: 16 amino acids. The CDR3 sequence: CASSPEDPGSTDTQYF. The CDR3 nucleotides read TGTGCCAGCTCACCCGAGGATCCGGGTAGCACAGATACGCAGTATTTT.

J is TRBJ2-7 and V is TRBV20-1; 9 nucleotides agree with TRBD2. V shed 0 bases and J 5 bases; nucleotides not matched to a gene: 8. CDR1 and CDR2 from the germline V gene are DFQATT and SNEGSKA (reference sequence). The CDR3 consists of 15 residues. CDR3 sequence reads: CSARDGSGSIDEQYF. The CDR3 bases are TGCAGTGCTAGAGATGGTAGCGGGAGTATCGACGAGCAGTACTTC.

This clonotype has a count of ten or more. The rearrangement links TRBV11-2 to TRBJ2-1; 10 bases are shared with TRBD2. The V segment lost 5 bases and the J segment 3 bases; nucleotides outside the gene matches: 4. CDR1 SGHAT and CDR2 FQNNGV come from the germline V gene. CDR3 length equals 15 residues. The CDR3 nucleotides are TGTGCCAGCAGCCCTGGACTAGCGGTCTACAATGAGCAGTTCTTC. Translation gives CASSPGLAVYNEQFF.

This clonotype was observed a handful of times. A much larger clone lies a single base off, so this may be a read error. The V call is TRBV18, the J call TRBJ1-4; maybe TRBD1 (5 bases). Per germline, CDR1 KGHSH and CDR2 LQKENI. This CDR3 is 14 amino acids long. The V end was cut by 3 bases, the J end by 10 bases, with 15 bases between. CDR3 sequence: CASSPEQENGKLFF. In DNA form, the CDR3 reads TGTGCCAGCTCACCGGAACAGGAAAACGGAAAACTGTTTTTT.

This clonotype has just one count. This may come from a read error, since a much larger clone is one base off. The chain combines TRBV2 with TRBJ1-5; the match to TRBD1 covers 10 bases. Trimming took 5 bases from V and 5 from J; bases not matched to a gene: 9. This CDR3 has 16 residues. From germline, CDR1 is SNHLY and CDR2 FYNNEI. The CDR3 nucleotides are TGTGCCAGCAGTAGACTTGCGACAGGGGGCGATCAGCCCCAGCATTTT. Its translation is CASSRLATGGDQPQHF.

This CDR3 reads CASSVGFRRGQQYF. CDR3 DNA: TGCGCCAGCAGCGTCGGGTTCAGGAGGGGGCAGCAGTACTTC. The chain combines TRBV4-1 with TRBJ2-7; weak D call: TRBD1 (7 bases). This CDR3 has 14 residues. V dropped 5 bases and J dropped 8 bases, with 19 bases sitting between them. The germline V gene has CDR1 MGHRA and CDR2 YSYEKL.